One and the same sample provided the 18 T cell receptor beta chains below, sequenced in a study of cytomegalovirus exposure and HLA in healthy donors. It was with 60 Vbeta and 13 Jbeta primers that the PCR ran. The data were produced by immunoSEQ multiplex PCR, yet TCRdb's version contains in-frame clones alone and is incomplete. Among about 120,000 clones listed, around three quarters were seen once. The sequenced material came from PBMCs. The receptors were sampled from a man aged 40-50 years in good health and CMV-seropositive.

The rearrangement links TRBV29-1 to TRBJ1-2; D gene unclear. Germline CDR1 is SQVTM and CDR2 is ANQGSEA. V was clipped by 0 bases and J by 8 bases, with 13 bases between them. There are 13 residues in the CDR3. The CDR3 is CSVEDRGLRGYTF. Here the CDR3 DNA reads TGCAGCGTTGAAGATCGCGGCCTCCGGGGCTACACCTTC.

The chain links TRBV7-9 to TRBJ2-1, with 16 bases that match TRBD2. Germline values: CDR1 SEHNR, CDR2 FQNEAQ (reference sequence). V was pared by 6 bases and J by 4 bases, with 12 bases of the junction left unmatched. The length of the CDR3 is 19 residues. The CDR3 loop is CASSPAGTSGGDRYNEQFF. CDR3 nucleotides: TGTGCCAGCAGTCCTGCCGGGACTAGCGGGGGGGACCGGTACAATGAGCAGTTCTTC. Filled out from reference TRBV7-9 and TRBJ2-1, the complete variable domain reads DTGVSQNPRHKITKRGQNVTFRCDPISEHNRLYWYRQTLGQGPEFLTYFQNEAQLEKSRLLSDRFSAERPKGSFSTLEIQRTEQGDSAMYLCASSPAGTSGGDRYNEQFFGPGTRLTVL.

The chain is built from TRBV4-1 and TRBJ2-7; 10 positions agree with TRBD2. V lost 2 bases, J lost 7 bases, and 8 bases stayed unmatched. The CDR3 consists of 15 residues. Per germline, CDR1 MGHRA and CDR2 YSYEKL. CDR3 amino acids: CASSQWEAGGREQYF. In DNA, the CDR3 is TGCGCCAGCAGCCAATGGGAAGCGGGGGGGCGGGAGCAGTACTTC.

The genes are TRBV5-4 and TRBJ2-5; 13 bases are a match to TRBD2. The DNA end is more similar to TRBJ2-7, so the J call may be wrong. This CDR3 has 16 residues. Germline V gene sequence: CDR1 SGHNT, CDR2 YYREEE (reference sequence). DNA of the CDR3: TGTGCCAGCAGCTTGGGGGGACTAGCGGGGTCCTACGAGCAGTACTTC. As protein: CASSLGGLAGSYEQYF.

CDR3 sequence (DNA): TGCGCCAGCAGCCAAGATCATGGACAGGGTTATGAGACCCAGTACTTC. This sequence encodes CASSQDHGQGYETQYF. The genes are TRBV4-3 and TRBJ2-5; 8 nucleotides agree with TRBD1. V lost 0 bases, J lost 5 bases, and 8 bases stayed unmatched. Germline lookup yields CDR1 LGHNA and CDR2 YSLEER. The CDR3 sequence is 16 residues long.

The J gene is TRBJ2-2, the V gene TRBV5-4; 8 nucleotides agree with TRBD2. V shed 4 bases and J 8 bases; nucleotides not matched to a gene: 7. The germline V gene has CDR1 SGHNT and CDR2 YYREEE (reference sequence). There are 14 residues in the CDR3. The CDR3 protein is CASSPEVAGGELFF. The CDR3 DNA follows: TGTGCCAGCAGCCCGGAAGTAGCGGGGGGGGAGCTGTTTTTT.

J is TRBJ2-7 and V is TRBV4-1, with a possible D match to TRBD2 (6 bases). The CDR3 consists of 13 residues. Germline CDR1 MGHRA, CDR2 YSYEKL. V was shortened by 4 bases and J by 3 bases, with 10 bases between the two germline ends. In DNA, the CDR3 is TGCGCCAGCAGCCTCCGGGGGAGCTACGAGCAGTACTTC. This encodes CASSLRGSYEQYF.

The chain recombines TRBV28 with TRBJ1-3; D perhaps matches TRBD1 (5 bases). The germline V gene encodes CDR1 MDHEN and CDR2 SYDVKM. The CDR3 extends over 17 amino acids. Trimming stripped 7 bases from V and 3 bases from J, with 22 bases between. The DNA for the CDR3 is TGTGCCAGCACCCCGGGGGGTACGTTTGCTCTTGGAAACACCATATATTTT. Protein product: CASTPGGTFALGNTIYF. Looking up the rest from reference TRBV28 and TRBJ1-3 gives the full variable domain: DVKVTQSSRYLVKRTGEKVFLECVQDMDHENMFWYRQDPGLGLRLIYFSYDVKMKEKGDIPEGYSVSREKKERFSLILESASTNQTSMYLCASTPGGTFALGNTIYFGEGSWLTVV.

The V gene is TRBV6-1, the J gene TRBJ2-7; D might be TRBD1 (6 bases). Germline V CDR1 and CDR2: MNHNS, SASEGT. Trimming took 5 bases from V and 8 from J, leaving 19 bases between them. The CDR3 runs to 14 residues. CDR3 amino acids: CASSSNLAQGQQYF. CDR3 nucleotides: TGTGCCAGCAGTTCGAACCTTGCTCAGGGGCAGCAGTACTTC.

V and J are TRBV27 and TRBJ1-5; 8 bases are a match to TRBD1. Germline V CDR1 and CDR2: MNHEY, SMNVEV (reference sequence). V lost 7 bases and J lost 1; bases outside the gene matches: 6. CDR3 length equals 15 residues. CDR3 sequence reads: CASKQGGLSNQPQHF. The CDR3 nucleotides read TGTGCCAGCAAACAGGGGGGGTTGAGCAATCAGCCCCAGCATTTT.

The CDR3 DNA reads TGTGCCAGCAGCTTTAGGGCGATACAGGATGAAGCTTTCTTT. As protein: CASSFRAIQDEAFF. This chain connects TRBV7-3 to TRBJ1-1, with a weak D call TRBD1 (5 bases). The germline V gene encodes CDR1 SGHTA and CDR2 FQGTGA. Trimming stripped 3 bases from V and 7 bases from J, with 15 bases between. CDR3 length: 14 residues.

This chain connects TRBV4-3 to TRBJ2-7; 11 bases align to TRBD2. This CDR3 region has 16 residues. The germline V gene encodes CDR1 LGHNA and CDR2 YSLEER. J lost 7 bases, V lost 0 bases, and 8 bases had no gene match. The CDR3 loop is CASSQDRPSGGWEQYF. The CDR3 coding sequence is TGCGCCAGCAGCCAAGATAGGCCTAGCGGGGGGTGGGAGCAGTACTTC.

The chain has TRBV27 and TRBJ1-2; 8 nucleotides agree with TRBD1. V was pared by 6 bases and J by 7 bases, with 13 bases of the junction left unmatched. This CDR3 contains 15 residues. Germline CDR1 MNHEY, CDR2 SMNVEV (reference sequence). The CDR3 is CASRGRQGKSIGYTF. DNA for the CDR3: TGTGCCAGCAGGGGCCGACAGGGGAAGAGTATTGGCTACACCTTC.

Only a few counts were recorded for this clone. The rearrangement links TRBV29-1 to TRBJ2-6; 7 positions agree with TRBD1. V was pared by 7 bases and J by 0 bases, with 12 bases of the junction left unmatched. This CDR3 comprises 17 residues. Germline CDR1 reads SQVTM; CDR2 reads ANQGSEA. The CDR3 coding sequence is TGCAGCGCTACGGGACAGTCAACTAACTCTGGGGCCAACGTCCTGACTTTC. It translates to CSATGQSTNSGANVLTF.

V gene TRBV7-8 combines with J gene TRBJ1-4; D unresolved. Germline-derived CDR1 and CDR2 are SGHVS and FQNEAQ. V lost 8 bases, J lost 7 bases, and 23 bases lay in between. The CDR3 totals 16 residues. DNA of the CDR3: TGTGCCAGCTCGTATGAGGGCCTGATCCGTTCTGAAAAACTGTTTTTT. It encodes CASSYEGLIRSEKLFF. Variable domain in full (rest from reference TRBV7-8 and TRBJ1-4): GAGVSQSPRYKVAKRGQDVALRCDPISGHVSLFWYQQALGQGPEFLTYFQNEAQLDKSGLPSDRFFAERPEGSVSTLKIQRTQQEDSAVYLCASSYEGLIRSEKLFFGSGTQLSVL.

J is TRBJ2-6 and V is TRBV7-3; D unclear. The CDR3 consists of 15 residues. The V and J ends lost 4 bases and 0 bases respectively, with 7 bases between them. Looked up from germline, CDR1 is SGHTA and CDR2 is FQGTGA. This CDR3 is CASSSYSSGANVLTF. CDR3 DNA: TGTGCCAGCAGCTCCTACAGCTCTGGGGCCAACGTCCTGACTTTC.

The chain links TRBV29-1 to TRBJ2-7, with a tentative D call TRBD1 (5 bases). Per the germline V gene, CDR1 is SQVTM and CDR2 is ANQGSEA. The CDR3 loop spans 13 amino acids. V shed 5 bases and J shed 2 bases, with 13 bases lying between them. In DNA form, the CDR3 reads TGCAGCGTTTCGGATGTAGGGGCCTACGAGCAGTACTTC. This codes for CSVSDVGAYEQYF.

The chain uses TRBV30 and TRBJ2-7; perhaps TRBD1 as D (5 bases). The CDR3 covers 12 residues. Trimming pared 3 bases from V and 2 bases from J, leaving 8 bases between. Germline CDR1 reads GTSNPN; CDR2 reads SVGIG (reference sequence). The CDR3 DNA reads TGTGCCTGGAGGCGACAGACCTACGAGCAGTACTTC. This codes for CAWRRQTYEQYF.